The 13 T cell receptor beta chains below were found in one sample sequenced in a study of identical twins. TCRdb re-called the 5' RACE reads through MiXCR, storing one row per CDR3 protein. The table lists 1.5 million to 2 million distinct CDR3 sequences, roughly 35% of them singletons. The sample consisted of cord blood. All receptors come from a newborn girl in good health.

About this clonotype: One junction end disagrees with the germline gene, perhaps due to a read error. The chain is built from TRBV29-1 and TRBJ1-1, with D hard to call. The CDR3 is made up of 11 amino acids. CDR1 and CDR2 (germline): SQVTM, ANQGSEA. The CDR3 DNA sequence: TGCAGTGGTCGTACGAACGCTGAAGCTTTCTTT. Its protein is CSGRTNAEAFF.

This clonotype was counted between two and nine times. V and J are TRBV7-6 and TRBJ2-7; 9 bases are a match to TRBD1. The CDR3 has 15 residues. CDR1 is SGHVS, CDR2 FNYEAQ, per germline. The V and J ends lost 5 bases and 0 bases, in that order; junction bases with no gene match: 5. The CDR3 region is CASSAGTGSSYEQYF. DNA for the CDR3: TGTGCCAGCAGCGCCGGGACAGGGTCCTCCTACGAGCAGTACTTC.

This clonotype appeared many times. This chain joins TRBV5-6 and TRBJ1-2; D remains unclear. V was cut by 4 bases and J by 3 bases, with 10 bases left in between. Germline loops: CDR1 SGHDT, CDR2 YYEEEE. CDR3 length: 13 amino acids. The CDR3 here is CASSPRFDYGYTF. The CDR3 region has the DNA TGTGCCAGCAGCCCTAGGTTTGACTATGGCTACACCTTC.

A note on this clonotype: The junction and the germline gene differ at one end; a read error may be behind it. The genes are TRBV27 and TRBJ2-4, with D possibly being TRBD2 (5 bases). This CDR3 is built from 13 residues. Germline CDR1 reads MNHEY; CDR2 reads SMNVEV (reference sequence). The DNA for the CDR3 is TGTGCTAGCAGTACGACCCCCGCTTGGGAGCAGTACTTC. Protein: CASSTTPAWEQYF.

This clonotype has just a few counts. The chain couples TRBV3-1 to TRBJ2-1; 10 nucleotides match TRBD1. The CDR3 contains 19 residues. Germline CDR1 is LGHDT and CDR2 is YNNKEL (reference sequence). V dropped 4 bases and J dropped 7; count of bases not matched to a gene: 19. This CDR3 reads CASSPTKMVGTGVWNEQFF. In DNA form, the CDR3 reads TGTGCCAGCAGCCCGACGAAAATGGTCGGGACAGGGGTATGGAATGAGCAGTTCTTC.

The CDR3 region has the DNA TGCGCCAGCAGCCAACAGGCGGGAGGGCCCCACGAGCAGTACTTC. Protein product: CASSQQAGGPHEQYF. The chain couples TRBV4-1 to TRBJ2-4; 9 nucleotides match TRBD2. TRBJ2-7 explains the end of the DNA better; the J call may be wrong. CDR1 is MGHRA and CDR2 is YSYEKL in the germline V gene. The CDR3 has 15 amino acids.

The chain carries TRBV20-1 and TRBJ2-1, with 7 bases fitting TRBD2. In germline, CDR1 is DFQATT, CDR2 SNEGSKA (reference sequence). Germline trimming cut 0 bases from V and 5 bases from J; bases unmatched to any gene: 7. This CDR3 spans 15 amino acids. The DNA for the CDR3 is TGCAGTGCTAGAGATTTCAGCGGGGTAGACAATGAGCAGTTCTTC. Protein: CSARDFSGVDNEQFF.

This clonotype has more than one count but fewer than ten. The J gene is TRBJ2-7, the V gene TRBV7-2; 9 nucleotides align to TRBD2. CDR1 is SGHTA, CDR2 FQGNSA, per germline. The CDR3 runs 14 residues. V was clipped by 1 base and J by 4 bases; unmatched bases: 2. The CDR3 bases are TGTGCCAGCAGCTTAGATAGCGGGAGATACGAGCAGTACTTC. This gives the protein CASSLDSGRYEQYF.

This clonotype was picked up a small number of times. CDR3 amino acids: CASSPDVLYEKLFF. CDR3 sequence (DNA): TGTGCCAGCTCGCCCGACGTACTCTATGAAAAACTGTTTTTT. The rearrangement joins TRBV18 to TRBJ1-4; no firm D call. The CDR3 totals 14 residues. The germline gives CDR1 KGHSH, CDR2 LQKENI. The germline V and J ends were trimmed by 6 bases and 6 bases, with 14 bases remaining between them.

The chain links TRBV20-1 to TRBJ1-4, with D possibly TRBD1 on 5 matching bases. V lost 0 bases and J lost 4, with 18 bases in between. Germline CDR1 and CDR2: DFQATT and SNEGSKA (reference sequence). The CDR3 contains 17 residues. The CDR3 DNA sequence: TGCAGTGCTAGAGATCAACGAGACGGGGCGAGTAATGAAAAACTGTTTTTT. Protein sequence: CSARDQRDGASNEKLFF.

This clonotype was detected a few times. The V and J genes are TRBV20-1 and TRBJ1-5; perhaps TRBD1 as D (5 bases). The germline CDR1 and CDR2 sequences are DFQATT and SNEGSKA (reference sequence). The CDR3 extends over 14 amino acids. The V and J ends lost 3 bases and 4 bases respectively, with 13 bases between them. The DNA for the CDR3 is TGCAGTGCTAGTGACGGGGGGGGTAATCAGCCCCAGCATTTT. Encoded protein: CSASDGGGNQPQHF.

The V gene is TRBV20-1, the J gene TRBJ1-2; a possible D gene is TRBD1 (5 bases). CDR3 length equals 16 residues. Looked up from germline, CDR1 is DFQATT and CDR2 is SNEGSKA (reference sequence). The ends were cut back, 0 bases at V and 2 bases at J, with 16 bases in the middle. The CDR3, as DNA: TGCAGTGCTAGAGATGGGGCCGGGTATGGGAACTATGGCTACACCTTC. Its translation: CSARDGAGYGNYGYTF.

This clonotype was detected a few times. This may come from a read error, since a much larger clone is one base off. The chain recombines TRBV13 with TRBJ2-5; D not resolved. The CDR3 has 10 residues. V shed 5 bases and J shed 11 bases, with 9 bases lying between them. CDR1 PRHDT and CDR2 FYEKMQ come from the germline V gene (reference sequence). Here the CDR3 DNA reads TGTGCCAGCAGCCACAATGAGCAGTACTTC. Encoded protein: CASSHNEQYF.